A single sample gave rise to the 23 T cell receptor beta chains below, sequenced in a study of T cell repertoires in cytomegalovirus infection. TCRdb re-derived calls from the reads in MiXCR, one entry per CDR3 protein. The sample has fewer than 550,000 distinct CDR3 sequences; 16% are singletons. The sequencing sample was made of CD8+ T cells from PBMCs. The receptors stem from a human donor in good health (CMV status not recorded). Some clones in this sample may be carry-over from other donors' samples.

This clonotype was seen more than once but under ten times. CDR3 sequence reads: CASSVEQGAYNEQFF. The CDR3 DNA reads TGTGCCAGCAGCGTAGAACAGGGGGCCTACAATGAGCAGTTCTTC. The chain couples TRBV9 to TRBJ2-1; TRBD1 matches 8 bases. After removal of 0 bases from V and 2 bases from J, the junction contained 1 base not matched to a gene. Germline V gene sequence: CDR1 SGDLS, CDR2 YYNGEE. This CDR3 region has 15 residues.

V is TRBV6-4 and J is TRBJ1-4; D not certain. Germline V gene sequence: CDR1 MRHNA, CDR2 SNTAGT. The V end lost 0 bases, the J end lost 8 bases, and 16 bases lay between the germline ends. The CDR3 consists of 16 residues. CDR3 loop: CASSDSYWEVKEKLFF. Here the CDR3 DNA reads TGTGCCAGCAGTGACTCGTACTGGGAGGTAAAAGAAAAACTGTTTTTT.

In DNA form, the CDR3 reads TGTGCCAGCAGTCTCCCGGGACAGGGAGGAGAAAAACTGTTTTTT. It encodes CASSLPGQGGEKLFF. This sequence joins TRBV12-3 or TRBV12-4 and TRBJ1-4; 9 bases map to TRBD1. V lost 5 bases and J lost 8; bases outside the gene matches: 9. CDR3 length: 15 residues.

This clonotype appeared many times. This chain uses TRBV6-1 with TRBJ1-5; D possibly corresponds to TRBD1 (6 bases). The CDR3 consists of 16 residues. The V end was cut by 8 bases, the J end by 0 bases, with 17 bases between. Germline CDR1 is MNHNS and CDR2 is SASEGT. Here the CDR3 DNA reads TGTGCCAGCCAAGAGTGGGGGGCTAATAGCAATCAGCCCCAGCATTTT. Its protein product is CASQEWGANSNQPQHF.

The V call is TRBV6-5, the J call TRBJ1-3; possibly TRBD1 for D (6 bases). Germline assignment: CDR1 MNHEY and CDR2 SVGAGI. V lost 0 bases, J lost 0 bases, and 15 bases lay in between. The CDR3 length is 18 residues. This CDR3 reads CASSYSGAVPHSGNTIYF. As DNA, the CDR3 is TGTGCCAGCAGTTACTCGGGGGCAGTCCCCCACTCTGGAAACACCATATATTTT.

The chain combines TRBV7-9 with TRBJ2-7; TRBD1 matches at 10 bases. Germline assignment: CDR1 SEHNR and CDR2 FQNEAQ (reference sequence). J gave up 3 bases and V 0 bases, and 2 bases lay outside the gene matches. This CDR3 contains 15 residues. The CDR3 DNA sequence: TGTGCCAGCAGCTTAGCGGGACAGGGGAACTACGAGCAGTACTTC. Amino acids: CASSLAGQGNYEQYF.

This clonotype was picked up many times. The V and J genes are TRBV11-2 and TRBJ2-3; D unclear. The germline V gene encodes CDR1 SGHAT and CDR2 FQNNGV. Trimming cost V 1 base and J 0 bases, with 11 bases left between them. The CDR3 is 16 amino acids. The CDR3 protein is CASSLGFQASTDTQYF. The CDR3, as DNA: TGTGCCAGCAGCTTAGGTTTCCAGGCCAGCACAGATACGCAGTATTTT.

The table lists this clonotype with many counts. In DNA form, the CDR3 reads TGTGCCAGCGAGGCAGGACCGTACAATGAGCAGTTCTTC. It yields the protein CASEAGPYNEQFF. The genes are TRBV9 and TRBJ2-1; D ambiguous. Germline V gene sequence: CDR1 SGDLS, CDR2 YYNGEE. The V and J ends lost 7 bases and 4 bases respectively, with 12 bases between them. CDR3 length: 13 residues.

This clonotype appeared many times. In DNA form, the CDR3 reads TGCGCCAGCAGCTACGGTAGAAGGGCTCGTGATGAGCAGTTCTTC. Amino acid sequence: CASSYGRRARDEQFF. The chain joins TRBV5-1 to TRBJ2-1, with D hard to call. The V and J ends lost 3 bases and 8 bases respectively, with 18 bases between them. CDR3 length: 15 amino acids. CDR1 and CDR2 (germline): SGHRS, YFSETQ.

V is TRBV6-4 and J is TRBJ1-6; 7 bases map to TRBD1. The CDR3 contains 13 residues. The V gene's germline CDR1 is MRHNA and CDR2 SNTAGT. Trimming at V came to 10 bases and at J to 5 bases, leaving 5 bases not matched to a gene. The chain's CDR3 is CAIDRAHNSPLHF. The CDR3 bases are TGTGCCATCGACAGGGCCCATAATTCACCCCTCCACTTT.

This clonotype occurred many times. The chain recombines TRBV28 with TRBJ2-5; D unclear. V dropped 8 bases and J dropped 1 base, with 26 bases sitting between them. Germline CDR1 reads MDHEN; CDR2 reads SYDVKM. The CDR3 is 18 residues long. The CDR3 nucleotides are TGTGCCAGCGGTCCGACCTTTCCTAAAGCAGTTGGCCAAGAGACCCAGTACTTC. It encodes CASGPTFPKAVGQETQYF.

As to this clonotype: The junction and the germline gene differ at one end; a read error may be behind it. This chain joins TRBV10-3 and TRBJ1-1; D may be TRBD1 (6 bases). From germline, CDR1 is ENHRY and CDR2 SYGVKD. This CDR3 comprises 14 residues. CDR3 DNA sequence: TGTGCCATCAATGAGGGAGGGGGAATTCCTGAAGCTTTCTTT. As protein: CAINEGGGIPEAFF.

Ten or more counts support this clonotype. V usage is TRBV6-2 or TRBV6-3 and J usage is TRBJ2-7; D is unclear. The germline CDR1 and CDR2 sequences are MNHEY and SVGEGT. The CDR3 covers 13 residues. V shed 4 bases and J shed 6 bases, with 13 bases lying between them. The CDR3 reads CASSSPTPFEQYF. DNA of the CDR3: TGTGCCAGCAGTTCCCCGACTCCCTTCGAGCAGTACTTC.

This clonotype occurred once. The missing conserved phenylalanine or tryptophan at the end of this CDR3 makes a read error likely. The chain carries TRBV7-3 and TRBJ2-7; 7 nucleotides line up with TRBD2. V lost 8 bases, J lost 6 bases, and 1 base stayed unmatched. In germline, CDR1 is SGHTA, CDR2 FQGTGA. CDR3 length: 10 amino acids. CDR3: CASGGGEQYL. The DNA for the CDR3 is TGTGCCAGCGGCGGGGGCGAGCAGTACTTA.

This clonotype was recorded many times. This chain links TRBV7-3 with TRBJ2-3; TRBD2 matches 10 bases. With V trimmed by 2 bases and J by 4 bases, 6 bases remained unmatched. This CDR3 is 16 amino acids long. Germline-derived CDR1 and CDR2 are SGHTA and FQGTGA. CDR3 in DNA: TGTGCCAGCAGCTTAGGACTAGCGGTCGACTCAGATACGCAGTATTTT. It encodes CASSLGLAVDSDTQYF.

The chain uses TRBV9 and TRBJ2-7; possible D gene TRBD1, 5 bases. CDR3 size: 13 residues. V gave up 5 bases and J gave up 4 bases, with 13 bases separating them. Germline CDR1 and CDR2: SGDLS and YYNGEE. DNA of the CDR3: TGTGCCAGCAGACCCGCCACAGGTTACGAGCAGTACTTC. Its protein is CASRPATGYEQYF. Together with reference TRBV9 and TRBJ2-7, the CDR3 gives the full variable domain: DSGVTQTPKHLITATGQRVTLRCSPRSGDLSVYWYQQSLDQGLQFLIQYYNGEERAKGNILERFSAQQFPDLHSELNLSSLELGDSALYFCASRPATGYEQYFGPGTRLTVT.

The chain is built from TRBV28 and TRBJ1-2; the match to TRBD1 covers 8 bases. The germline V gene has CDR1 MDHEN and CDR2 SYDVKM. There are 16 residues in the CDR3. Unmatched junction bases numbered 14, after V lost 3 bases and J lost 8 bases. The CDR3 region has the DNA TGTGCCAGCAGTTTTGCTGAGTTACTTAGGACAGGGGGCTACACCTTC. Residues: CASSFAELLRTGGYTF.

The sample holds a few counts of this clonotype. This may be a read error, as it is one base from a much larger clone. The chain has TRBV12-3 or TRBV12-4 and TRBJ2-1; no firm D call. Trimming took off 6 bases at V and 8 bases at J, with 8 bases between the two ends. The CDR3 is 11 amino acids. The CDR3 region is CASSQSDEQFF. The CDR3 coding sequence is TGTGCCAGCAGCCAGAGCGATGAGCAGTTCTTC.

Concerning this clonotype itself: The junction differs from germline at one of its ends, possibly a read error. The CDR3 sequence: CASRPRGSSYNEQLF. The CDR3 bases are TGTGCCAGCAGACCGCGGGGTAGCTCCTACAATGAGCAGTTATTC. V gene TRBV6-6 combines with J gene TRBJ2-1; a weak D match, TRBD2 (6 bases). This CDR3 is built from 15 residues. Germline V gene lookup returns CDR1 MNHNY and CDR2 SVGAGI (reference sequence).

A note on this clonotype: This may arise from a read error, as a much more abundant clone is one base away. No conserved phenylalanine or tryptophan ends this CDR3, so it is likely a read error. The V gene is TRBV27, the J gene TRBJ1-5, with D perhaps TRBD1 (5 bases). This CDR3 has 14 residues. Between the trimmed V and J ends, which lost 3 bases and 3 bases, there was a span of 9 bases. From germline, CDR1 is MNHEY and CDR2 SMNVEV (reference sequence). CDR3 region: CASSFTGINQPQHC. The CDR3 DNA reads TGTGCCAGCAGTTTTACAGGTATCAATCAGCCCCAGCATTGT.

This clonotype was counted a few times. The CDR3: CATSSRQGSNQPQHF. The CDR3 region has the DNA TGTGCCACCAGCAGTAGACAGGGCTCCAATCAGCCCCAGCATTTT. V gene TRBV15 combines with J gene TRBJ1-5; 7 bases are shared with TRBD1. The junction had 5 bases not matched to a gene; V was cut back by 3 bases and J by 3 bases. CDR1 and CDR2 (germline): LNHNV, YYDKDF (reference sequence). The CDR3 has 15 residues.

Only a few counts were recorded for this clonotype. This rearrangement joins TRBV6-2 or TRBV6-3 to TRBJ2-7, with D tentatively TRBD1 (6 bases). The CDR3 totals 15 residues. The germline V gene has CDR1 MNHEY and CDR2 SVGEGT. Trimming pared 6 bases from V and 5 bases from J, leaving 20 bases between. Here the CDR3 reads CASSRHTDRKDEQYF. DNA for the CDR3: TGTGCCAGCAGCCGACATACGGACAGAAAAGACGAGCAGTACTTC.

A few counts support this clonotype. This chain joins TRBV30 and TRBJ2-2, with TRBD2 as a possible D gene (6 bases). Trimming cost V 6 bases and J 5 bases, with 19 bases left between them. Germline V lookup: CDR1 GTSNPN, CDR2 SVGIG (reference sequence). The CDR3 loop spans 15 amino acids. The CDR3: CACVGGPFGTGELFF. The CDR3 bases are TGTGCCTGCGTCGGAGGGCCCTTCGGGACCGGGGAGCTGTTTTTT.